This TCR beta chain is from a study of OX40 agonist ivuxolimab in advanced cancers. Here immunoSEQ multiplex PCR was the method, and the copy in TCRdb shows in-frame clones only, minus some. The data show 53,000 or so clones, approximately 84% seen once. The germline V gene has CDR1 LNHDA and CDR2 SQIVND (reference sequence). With V trimmed by 2 bases and J by 6 bases, 1 base remained unmatched. This CDR3 has 13 residues. This chain joins TRBV19 and TRBJ2-3; 8 bases are shared with TRBD2. The origin of this receptor is an adult with an advanced solid tumor such as melanoma, head and neck, liver or kidney cancer. The input for sequencing was CD4+ or CD8+ T cells sorted from blood, taken in a trial of the OX40 agonist ivuxolimab. CDR3 DNA: TGTGCCAGTAGTATACTAGCGGGCGATACGCAGTATTTT. Translation: CASSILAGDTQYF.